The 14 T cell receptor beta chains listed next were all sequenced from one sample in a study of CD4 T cells in relation to SARS-CoV-2 and coronaviruses (dated by TCRdb to about 2021). CD4+ T cells from unexposed donors were collected before the COVID-19 pandemic (2011-2018). After around eleven days of culture, CD4+ T cells were isolated with the EasySep CD4+ T cell isolation kit. The library was made by the immunoSEQ multiplex PCR assay. The table was pulled from immuneACCESS by TCRdb, which kept in-frame rearrangements only. Such tables lose some clones; where checked, under half of the loss comes from unresolved V genes, and the rest has no known cause. The sample contains roughly 25,000 clones, 75% to 85% of them found a single time. Of the sample, 20% to 25% is held by the ten largest clones. Their recognized antigens are unknown. The source material was CD4+ T cells from PBMCs, cultured in vitro. These receptors all come from a human donor in good health.

The table lists this clone with a few counts. The chain employs TRBV7-9 and TRBJ2-2; D gene ambiguous. Germline V CDR1 and CDR2: SEHNR, FQNEAQ (reference sequence). The V end lost 5 bases, the J end lost 3 bases, and 10 bases lay between the germline ends. The CDR3 extends over 14 amino acids. The CDR3 sequence: CASSQMADTGELFF. CDR3 sequence (DNA): TGTGCCAGCAGCCAGATGGCGGACACCGGGGAGCTGTTTTTT.

The J gene is TRBJ2-5, the V gene TRBV19; 8 bases map to TRBD1. Germline V gene lookup returns CDR1 LNHDA and CDR2 SQIVND (reference sequence). After removal of 3 bases from V and 7 bases from J, the junction contained 16 bases not matched to a gene. The CDR3 sequence is 17 residues long. The CDR3 is CASSIFSQGGSFGTQYF. The CDR3 DNA reads TGTGCCAGTAGTATTTTTTCACAGGGGGGATCTTTTGGGACCCAGTACTTC.

This clone is labeled as medium-sized. This rearrangement joins TRBV12-3 or TRBV12-4 to TRBJ1-6, with D unresolved. This CDR3 has 13 residues. Between the trimmed V and J ends, which lost 7 bases and 12 bases, there was a span of 16 bases. This CDR3 reads CASTEVAGEPLHF. CDR3 DNA sequence: TGTGCCAGCACCGAGGTCGCTGGGGAACCCCTCCACTTT.

The chain joins TRBV7-2 to TRBJ2-5; D might be TRBD1 (5 bases). CDR1 is SGHTA and CDR2 is FQGNSA in the germline V gene. CDR3 length: 14 amino acids. V was cut by 5 bases and J by 0 bases, with 10 bases left in between. The CDR3 DNA is TGTGCCAGCAGCGACAGAGCGTACCAAGAGACCCAGTACTTC. Translated: CASSDRAYQETQYF.

The rearrangement links TRBV19 to TRBJ1-1; TRBD1 is a possible D gene (6 bases). The length of the CDR3 is 13 residues. Germline V gives CDR1 LNHDA, CDR2 SQIVND (reference sequence). The V end lost 5 bases, the J end lost 4 bases, and 11 bases lay between the germline ends. DNA for the CDR3: TGTGCCAGTAGTTCGACAGGCGGCACTGAAGCTTTCTTT. The encoded protein is CASSSTGGTEAFF.

The rearrangement uses TRBV29-1 and TRBJ2-7; D possibly matches TRBD1 or TRBD2 (5 bases each). This CDR3 has 12 amino acids. CDR1 and CDR2 from the germline V gene are SQVTM and ANQGSEA. The germline V and J ends were trimmed by 3 bases and 2 bases, with 8 bases remaining between them. The CDR3 loop reads CSVEQGAYEQYF. The CDR3 DNA reads TGCAGCGTTGAGCAGGGAGCCTACGAGCAGTACTTC.

The chain has TRBV20-1 and TRBJ2-7; 10 bases are shared with TRBD1. The J segment lost 1 base and the V segment lost 3 bases, leaving 3 bases of the junction unmatched. Germline assignment: CDR1 DFQATT and CDR2 SNEGSKA (reference sequence). The CDR3 totals 14 residues. The CDR3 bases are TGCAGTGCTAGTTTGGGACAGGGGTCCTACGAGCAGTACTTC. It is translated as CSASLGQGSYEQYF.

This clone turned up a few times. J is TRBJ1-2 and V is TRBV30, with a possible D match to TRBD1 (6 bases). The CDR3 length is 11 residues. The V end was cut by 1 base, the J end by 8 bases, with 8 bases between. Germline CDR1 reads GTSNPN; CDR2 reads SVGIG (reference sequence). CDR3 region: CAWSGGGGYTF. Here the CDR3 DNA reads TGTGCCTGGAGTGGGGGGGGCGGCTACACCTTC.

The chain combines TRBV13 with TRBJ1-1; D not certain. CDR1 PRHDT and CDR2 FYEKMQ come from the germline V gene (reference sequence). This CDR3 region has 15 residues. The germline V and J ends were trimmed by 5 bases and 6 bases, with 19 bases remaining between them. DNA of the CDR3: TGTGCCAGCAGCCCCGTGGCCCCTCGAATGGCTGAAGCTTTCTTT. This sequence encodes CASSPVAPRMAEAFF.

This chain connects TRBV5-1 to TRBJ1-1, with D possibly TRBD1 on 5 matching bases. Trimming removed 4 bases at V and 4 bases at J, with 17 bases between. CDR3 length: 15 amino acids. CDR1 and CDR2 (germline): SGHRS, YFSETQ. CDR3 loop: CASSRESEGRTEAFF. The CDR3 DNA reads TGCGCCAGCAGCCGGGAGTCGGAGGGACGCACTGAAGCTTTCTTT.

The chain couples TRBV2 to TRBJ2-1, with 7 bases matching TRBD1. The CDR3 has 14 amino acids. The V and J ends lost 6 bases and 8 bases, in that order; junction bases with no gene match: 10. CDR1 SNHLY and CDR2 FYNNEI come from the germline V gene. For the CDR3, the DNA is TGTGCCAGCAGAGGGTGGCAGGGGGTCTATGAGCAGTTCTTC. Amino acids: CASRGWQGVYEQFF.

This clone showed up just a few times. The chain carries TRBV7-8 and TRBJ2-3, with D hard to call. Germline CDR1 reads SGHVS; CDR2 reads FQNEAQ. The CDR3 is made up of 12 amino acids. Trimming removed 7 bases from V and 6 bases from J, with 11 bases in between. The CDR3 coding sequence is TGTGCCAGCACCCGACCCCAGGATACGCAGTATTTT. This sequence encodes CASTRPQDTQYF.

This chain links TRBV11-3 with TRBJ2-2; 8 bases agree with TRBD2. The CDR3 has 15 residues. CDR1 and CDR2 from the germline V gene are SGHNT and YENEEA. V lost 5 bases and J lost 9; bases outside the gene matches: 11. The CDR3 spells CASSPGLGRGRELFF. The CDR3 bases are TGTGCCAGCAGCCCGGGACTAGGGAGGGGCCGGGAGCTGTTTTTT.

This clone has only one observation. The rearrangement uses TRBV5-8 and TRBJ1-2, with D hard to call. This CDR3 is built from 12 residues. V was clipped by 2 bases and J by 8 bases, with 10 bases between them. CDR1 is SGHTS, CDR2 YDEGEE, per germline. The CDR3 nucleotides read TGTGCCAGCAGCTTTGTGTCGGTGGGCTACACCTTC. As protein: CASSFVSVGYTF.